This TCR beta chain is drawn from a study of lung T cells in sarcoidosis with Löfgren's syndrome (dated by TCRdb to about 2017). For the wider study: Sarcoidosis was characterized as a granulomatous disease that is mostly pulmonary, in which CD4+ T cells accumulate in bronchoalveolar lavage fluid. The repertoire analyses focused on Löfgren's syndrome patients.

TCRdb names Illumina MiSeq as the instrument used. TCRdb reprocessing: public reads trimmed at Q25 with fastp, clones called with MiXCR, in-frame beta chains kept. All rows with the same CDR3 protein become a single entry with the most common DNA and genes. Counted in this sample were 60,000 to 65,000 distinct CDR3 sequences; over 20% of them appeared once. 2.3% of the sample lies in the top ten. A note on this clonotype: Its antigen target is currently unknown. Lacking the conserved final phenylalanine or tryptophan, this CDR3 likely reflects a read error.

The research as a whole found: The study only suggested recognition of a sarcoidosis-associated antigen, and the antigen remained putative and unidentified. Compared with control subjects, Lofgren's syndrome patients were reported to have TRAV12-1 and TRBV2 as the most expanded V gene segments. In alphabeta pairing analysis, TRAV12-1 preferentially paired with TRBV2, and these paired TCRs showed CDR3 homology. Sharing of TRAV12-1 and TRBV2 CDR3 motifs among multiple Lofgren's syndrome patients was reported, suggesting public CD4+ TCR repertoires.

15 amino acids form the CDR3, both terminal residues included. Kept here is only the CDR3 DNA, which spans 45 bases and is read in frame from base 1. The germline V gene specifies MNHNS as CDR1 and SASEGT as CDR2. Compared with germline, V lacks 6 bases and J lacks 3 bases; bases without a gene match: 8. The sequence is built from TRBV6-1 and TRBJ2-3; 8 bases in the junction line up with TRBD1. What was sequenced was CD4+ T cells from PBMCs. This TCR was sampled from a human donor with sarcoidosis (Löfgren's syndrome or another form), or a control subject (not recorded which). The CDR3 sequence is CASRRRQGSTDTQYL. The sequenced DNA is TGTGCCAGCAGGCGGAGACAGGGGAGTACAGATACGCAGTATCTT.